A selection of T cell receptor beta chains follows, all from one sample in a study of T cell responses to AZD1222 COVID-19 vaccine. Profiled with immunoSEQ multiplex PCR; TCRdb holds only in-frame clones, not every one. The repertoire holds about 130,000 clones, with around 84% as singletons. The source material was peripheral blood, sampled on day 0 of AZD1222 vaccination. These receptors all come from an adult in good health. Both conserved end residues are part of each CDR3. The order of the fields is J gene, V gene, CDR3 protein.

j_call: TRBJ1-5; v_call: TRBV7-9; cdr3_aa: CASSFGQGRPYNQPQHF
j_call: TRBJ1-6; v_call: TRBV11-2; cdr3_aa: CASSLLEARVYNSPLHF
j_call: TRBJ2-3; v_call: TRBV6-5; cdr3_aa: CASSSGPAADTQYF
j_call: TRBJ2-3; v_call: TRBV7-9; cdr3_aa: CASSLATTTDTQYF
j_call: TRBJ1-4; v_call: TRBV7-2; cdr3_aa: CASSSLWPEKLFF
j_call: TRBJ1-4; v_call: TRBV5-6; cdr3_aa: CASSYSGTLTPTNEKLFF
j_call: TRBJ2-3; v_call: TRBV4-1; cdr3_aa: CASSQTGDSPQYF
j_call: TRBJ2-2; v_call: TRBV24-1; cdr3_aa: CATSDPRGRTNTGELFF
j_call: TRBJ1-3; v_call: TRBV3-1/TRBV3-2; cdr3_aa: CASSLSSGNTIYF
j_call: TRBJ2-7; v_call: TRBV11-2; cdr3_aa: CASSLTGRYEQYF
j_call: TRBJ2-3; v_call: TRBV30; cdr3_aa: CAWSFERTDTQYF
j_call: TRBJ1-1; v_call: TRBV18; cdr3_aa: CASSPRGSSTEAFF
j_call: TRBJ2-3; v_call: TRBV4-2; cdr3_aa: CASSQDHASLTDTQYF
j_call: TRBJ2-3; v_call: TRBV7-3; cdr3_aa: CASSPRLAGGTDTQYF
j_call: TRBJ1-5; v_call: TRBV28; cdr3_aa: CASTISLQGTSNQPQHF
j_call: TRBJ1-5; v_call: TRBV30; cdr3_aa: CAWSETGPLGGRQPQHF
j_call: TRBJ1-5; v_call: TRBV7-6; cdr3_aa: CASSFSAGQPQHF
j_call: TRBJ1-2; v_call: TRBV7-8; cdr3_aa: CASSSRIIYGYTF
j_call: TRBJ1-1; v_call: TRBV29-1; cdr3_aa: CSVLQGVNTEAFF
j_call: TRBJ2-1; v_call: TRBV12-5; cdr3_aa: CASGPGGGYNEQFF
j_call: TRBJ2-7; v_call: TRBV28; cdr3_aa: CASIGGPVRDF
j_call: TRBJ2-4; v_call: TRBV6-5; cdr3_aa: CASNLGGLGKNIQYF
j_call: TRBJ1-1; v_call: TRBV15; cdr3_aa: CATSRMFGQGNLGNTEAFF
j_call: TRBJ2-5; v_call: TRBV4-3; cdr3_aa: CASSRTKVPPGTEQETQYF
j_call: TRBJ2-3; v_call: TRBV27; cdr3_aa: CASRRTGTTYTDTQYF
j_call: TRBJ2-1; v_call: TRBV3-1/TRBV3-2; cdr3_aa: CASSLLDEQFF
j_call: TRBJ1-4; v_call: TRBV28; cdr3_aa: CASSGRGNLFF
j_call: TRBJ1-3; v_call: TRBV5-1; cdr3_aa: CASTSGGTGNTIYF
j_call: TRBJ2-5; v_call: TRBV7-3; cdr3_aa: CASSLAAGSPGQETQYF
j_call: TRBJ2-5; v_call: TRBV10-3; cdr3_aa: CAISGTAQETQYF
j_call: TRBJ2-7; v_call: TRBV6-6; cdr3_aa: CAISNSVTYYEQYF
j_call: TRBJ1-4; v_call: TRBV9; cdr3_aa: CASSVAIHEDEKLFF
j_call: TRBJ2-1; v_call: TRBV6-5; cdr3_aa: CASSSGQGAGEQFF
j_call: TRBJ1-5; v_call: TRBV9; cdr3_aa: CASGRGRIANNQPQHF
j_call: TRBJ2-7; v_call: TRBV19; cdr3_aa: CASSLRRSYEQYF
j_call: TRBJ2-3; v_call: TRBV7-9; cdr3_aa: CASSLGQGATDTQYF